This TCR beta chain stems from a study of vaccination and CD4 T cells after COVID-19. For the study at large: Post-vaccine sampling followed dose two by a median 72 days (range 14 to 241). Overlapping spike peptides of SARS-CoV-2, HCoV-NL63, HCoV-OC43 and HCoV-229E were used, and cells were stimulated with them.

With the Oncomine TCR Beta short-read assay, DNA from cultured CD4+ T cells was sequenced. Genomic DNA extraction was carried out from cultured CD4+ T cells. Using its own MiXCR run on the PCR reads, TCRdb lists one record per CDR3 protein. The table has about 9,100 distinct CDR3 sequences, 33% seen once; the top ten hold roughly 20%. Indicated treatment: 10-day PBMC culture with coronavirus spike peptide pools or control peptides (ViraFEST assay). Those CD4+ T cells from the unexposed donor predate the COVID-19 pandemic (2011-2018). In the ViraFEST assay, peptide-pool expansion preceded TCR sequencing of expanded clonotypes. The germline V gene has CDR1 SGHNT and CDR2 YYREEE (reference sequence). The ends were cut back, 4 bases at V and 0 bases at J, with 11 bases in the middle. This CDR3 is 14 amino acids long. Regarding this clonotype: Antigen: not known.

V gene TRBV5-4 combines with J gene TRBJ2-7, with D possibly matching TRBD2 (5 bases). The clonotype was recovered from a human donor in good health. Sample: CD4+ T cells from blood, cultured in vitro. The CDR3: CASSTEAGSYEQYF. CDR3 coding DNA: TGTGCCAGCAGCACGGAGGCGGGCTCCTACGAGCAGTACTTC.